Sequencing of this T cell receptor beta chain was carried out in a study of T cell changes during pregnancy in multiple sclerosis. Per the germline V gene, CDR1 is LGHNA and CDR2 is YSLEER. This CDR3 is built from 14 residues. Trimming left V 2 bases short and J 5 bases short, with 12 bases between. TCRdb's copy holds only in-frame clones and misses some; the assay was immunoSEQ multiplex PCR. Here the sample spans 30,000 to 40,000 clones, more than 75% being singletons. The sequence was collected from a female donor in good health, enrolled as a control in a pregnancy study. This chain joins TRBV4-3 and TRBJ2-5; D might be TRBD1 (6 bases). The sequencing used CD4+ T cells from peripheral blood mononuclear cells, collected in the second trimester of pregnancy. The CDR3 loop reads CASSQQTGPETQYF. CDR3 nucleotides: TGCGCCAGCAGCCAACAGACAGGCCCCGAGACCCAGTACTTC.